Each of the 4 T cell receptor beta chains below was sequenced from the same sample in a study of T-cell memory formation after mild COVID-19. TCRdb passed the 5' RACE reads through MiXCR, listing each CDR3 protein once. There are roughly 550,000 distinct CDR3 sequences in the sample; around 20% occur only once, and around 13% lies in the top ten. Sequenced material: PBMCs or a T cell subset sorted from them (not recorded which). The receptors originated from an adult woman who had mild COVID-19 (a few samples of this study predate the infection). Cell type and time point are not known.

This sequence joins TRBV2 and TRBJ1-1; D is perhaps TRBD1 (5 bases). V lost 4 bases and J 1 base, leaving 10 bases between the germline ends. Germline assignment: CDR1 SNHLY and CDR2 FYNNEI. CDR3 length: 14 amino acids. The CDR3 nucleotides are TGTGCCAGCAGTGTCACAGGTTCGAACACTGAAGCTTTCTTT. Its translation: CASSVTGSNTEAFF. The complete variable domain, with remaining parts taken from reference TRBV2 and TRBJ1-1, reads EPEVTQTPSHQVTQMGQEVILRCVPISNHLYFYWYRQILGQKVEFLVSFYNNEISEKSEIFDDQFSVERPDGSNFTLKIRSTKLEDSAMYFCASSVTGSNTEAFFGQGTRLTVV.

The CDR3 DNA reads as TGTGCCAGCTCACCCCCGGGAGGGAGTGACTCCTACAATGAGCAGTTCTTC. This sequence encodes CASSPPGGSDSYNEQFF. The gene calls are TRBV18 and TRBJ2-1; 8 bases are shared with TRBD2. V trimming: 3 bases; J trimming: 0 bases; junction bases outside the gene matches: 7. This CDR3 is 17 amino acids long. The germline gives CDR1 KGHSH, CDR2 LQKENI.

The rearrangement joins TRBV7-9 to TRBJ2-1, with 10 bases aligning to TRBD1. Per germline, CDR1 SEHNR and CDR2 FQNEAQ (reference sequence). The CDR3 length is 15 residues. V dropped 5 bases and J dropped 5; count of bases not matched to a gene: 6. The CDR3 nucleotides are TGTGCCAGCAGCCAAAGACAGGGGGCCCACAATGAGCAGTTCTTC. The encoded protein is CASSQRQGAHNEQFF.

This chain joins TRBV20-1 and TRBJ2-6, with TRBD1 matching over 7 bases. Trimming at V came to 3 bases and at J to 2 bases, leaving 4 bases not matched to a gene. The CDR3 contains 15 residues. Germline CDR1 and CDR2: DFQATT and SNEGSKA (reference sequence). The CDR3 bases are TGCAGTGCTAGCCCCGACAGGGCTGGGGCCAACGTCCTGACTTTC. Translation: CSASPDRAGANVLTF.